This T cell receptor (beta chain) was sequenced during a study of blood T cell repertoires in COVID-19. Produced via immunoSEQ multiplex PCR; TCRdb's table is partial and in-frame only. The sample carries about 260,000 clones, 75% to 90% recorded once. Trimming took 5 bases from V and 9 from J; bases not matched to a gene: 7. The CDR3 has 15 amino acids. Germline values: CDR1 MNHEY, CDR2 SMNVEV (reference sequence). The sequencing sample was made of peripheral blood. The clonotype was recovered from a man aged 30 to 39 with active or convalescent COVID-19. The chain combines TRBV27 with TRBJ2-2, with 12 positions matching TRBD2. CDR3 loop: CASSRGLAGPRELFF. The DNA for the CDR3 is TGTGCCAGCAGTCGTGGACTAGCGGGACCGAGGGAGCTGTTTTTT.